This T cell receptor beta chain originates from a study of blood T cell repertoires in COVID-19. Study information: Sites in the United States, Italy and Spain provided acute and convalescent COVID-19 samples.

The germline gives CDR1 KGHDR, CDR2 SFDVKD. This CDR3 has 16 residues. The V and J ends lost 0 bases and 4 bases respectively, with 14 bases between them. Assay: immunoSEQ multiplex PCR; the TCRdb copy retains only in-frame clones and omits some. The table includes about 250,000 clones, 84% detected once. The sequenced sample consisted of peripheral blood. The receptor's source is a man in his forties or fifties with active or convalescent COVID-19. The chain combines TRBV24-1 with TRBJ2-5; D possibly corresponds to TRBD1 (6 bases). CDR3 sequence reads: CATSDLGQGSGETQYF. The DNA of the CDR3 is TGTGCCACCAGTGATTTGGGCCAGGGGAGCGGAGAGACCCAGTACTTC.